These T cell receptor beta chains were read from a single sample in a study of cytomegalovirus exposure and HLA in healthy donors. Sequenced by immunoSEQ multiplex PCR; TCRdb stores in-frame clones only, minus some. The sample has under 130,000 clones; 60% to 85% are singletons. Material for sequencing was PBMCs. These receptors were taken from a middle-aged woman in good health and CMV-seropositive. The CDR3 runs from the conserved cysteine through the conserved F or W. Each record gives: clone size, V gene, J gene, D gene, CDR3 protein, CDR3 DNA. The D gene is left open where the match is weak. Size values are once, few and many counts, or a class for expanded clones, and some rows have none.

abundance: NA
v_gene: TRBV28
j_gene: TRBJ2-4
d_gene: TRBD1
CDR3aa: CASSLNWADRVNIQYF
CDR3nt: TGTGCCAGCAGTTTAAATTGGGCGGACAGGGTTAACATTCAGTACTTC

abundance: NA
v_gene: TRBV5-8
j_gene: TRBJ2-3
d_gene: NA
CDR3aa: CASSSGLVIGADTQYF
CDR3nt: TGTGCCAGCAGCTCAGGACTGGTTATTGGGGCAGATACGCAGTATTTT

abundance: NA
v_gene: TRBV6-1
j_gene: TRBJ2-1
d_gene: TRBD2
CDR3aa: CASSASGVGGEGEQFF
CDR3nt: TGTGCCAGCAGTGCTAGCGGGGTCGGGGGAGAGGGTGAGCAGTTCTTC

abundance: NA
v_gene: TRBV7-8
j_gene: TRBJ1-2
d_gene: NA
CDR3aa: CASSLVRGRGRTPGNYGYTF
CDR3nt: TGTGCCAGCAGCTTAGTTCGGGGTCGTGGCAGGACTCCCGGCAACTATGGCTACACCTTC

abundance: NA
v_gene: TRBV11-2
j_gene: TRBJ2-5
d_gene: TRBD1
CDR3aa: CASSSPRGRSETQYF
CDR3nt: TGTGCCAGCAGCTCGCCCAGGGGGCGTTCAGAGACCCAGTACTTC

abundance: few
v_gene: TRBV27
j_gene: TRBJ2-2
d_gene: NA
CDR3aa: CASSPYRAGGELFF
CDR3nt: TGTGCCAGCAGTCCCTACAGGGCGGGCGGGGAGCTGTTTTTT

abundance: once
v_gene: TRBV2
j_gene: TRBJ1-5
d_gene: NA
CDR3aa: CASRGRGDQPQHF
CDR3nt: TGTGCCAGCAGGGGGCGGGGTGATCAGCCCCAGCATTTT

abundance: few
v_gene: TRBV5-4
j_gene: TRBJ2-3
d_gene: TRBD2
CDR3aa: CASSPSGGAGTDTQYF
CDR3nt: TGTGCCAGCAGCCCGAGCGGGGGCGCCGGCACAGATACGCAGTATTTT

abundance: once
v_gene: TRBV2
j_gene: TRBJ2-7
d_gene: NA
CDR3aa: CASSGDNSYEQYF
CDR3nt: TGTGCCAGCAGTGGGGACAACTCCTACGAGCAGTACTTC

abundance: NA
v_gene: TRBV4-1
j_gene: TRBJ1-3
d_gene: NA
CDR3aa: CASSQSVLSGNTIYF
CDR3nt: TGCGCCAGCAGCCAAAGTGTACTATCTGGAAACACCATATATTTT

abundance: NA
v_gene: TRBV10-3
j_gene: TRBJ2-6
d_gene: NA
CDR3aa: CAISESAGAGANVLTF
CDR3nt: TGTGCCATCAGTGAGTCGGCCGGGGCTGGGGCCAACGTCCTGACTTTC

abundance: NA
v_gene: TRBV10-3
j_gene: TRBJ1-1
d_gene: TRBD1
CDR3aa: CAVSQGSGNTEAFF
CDR3nt: TGTGCCGTATCACAGGGGAGTGGGAACACTGAAGCTTTCTTT

abundance: NA
v_gene: TRBV9
j_gene: TRBJ2-7
d_gene: NA
CDR3aa: CASSVDGQGWYEQYF
CDR3nt: TGTGCCAGCAGCGTAGATGGTCAGGGTTGGTACGAGCAGTACTTC

abundance: NA
v_gene: TRBV4-2
j_gene: TRBJ2-1
d_gene: TRBD2
CDR3aa: CASSQGEGTSGSVNEQLF
CDR3nt: TGTGCCAGCAGCCAGGGGGAAGGGACTAGCGGGAGTGTCAATGAGCAGCTCTTC

abundance: NA
v_gene: TRBV9
j_gene: TRBJ1-2
d_gene: NA
CDR3aa: CASSVVSGSYGYTF
CDR3nt: TGTGCCAGCAGCGTAGTGTCAGGGTCCTATGGCTACACCTTC

abundance: few
v_gene: TRBV4-2
j_gene: TRBJ1-4
d_gene: TRBD1
CDR3aa: CASRNRGLDEKLFF
CDR3nt: TGTGCCAGCCGTAACAGGGGGCTGGATGAAAAACTGTTTTTT

abundance: few
v_gene: TRBV12-5
j_gene: TRBJ2-3
d_gene: NA
CDR3aa: CASGLGTSTDTQYF
CDR3nt: TGTGCTAGTGGTCTCGGGACTTCGACAGATACGCAGTATTTT

abundance: NA
v_gene: TRBV7-2
j_gene: TRBJ1-6
d_gene: TRBD1
CDR3aa: CASSLVWAPTGVSPLHF
CDR3nt: TGTGCCAGCAGCTTAGTTTGGGCACCGACAGGGGTATCACCCCTCCACTTT

abundance: few
v_gene: TRBV9
j_gene: TRBJ2-7
d_gene: TRBD1
CDR3aa: CASSPWDRNLYEQYF
CDR3nt: TGTGCCAGCAGCCCATGGGACAGGAACCTCTACGAGCAGTACTTC

abundance: NA
v_gene: TRBV5-5
j_gene: TRBJ1-1
d_gene: TRBD1
CDR3aa: CASSLDFGQGFEAFF
CDR3nt: TGTGCCAGCAGCTTGGATTTCGGACAGGGTTTTGAAGCTTTCTTT

abundance: NA
v_gene: TRBV4-1
j_gene: TRBJ1-2
d_gene: NA
CDR3aa: CASSPTAGVIYGYTF
CDR3nt: TGCGCCAGCAGCCCCACCGCAGGGGTTATCTATGGCTACACCTTC

abundance: NA
v_gene: TRBV6-6
j_gene: TRBJ2-5
d_gene: NA
CDR3aa: CASSRDIQETQYF
CDR3nt: TGTGCCAGCAGCCGGGACATACAAGAGACCCAGTACTTC

abundance: NA
v_gene: TRBV5-4
j_gene: TRBJ2-3
d_gene: NA
CDR3aa: CASSPGTGFTDTQYF
CDR3nt: TGTGCCAGCAGCCCCGGGACTGGATTCACAGATACGCAGTATTTT

abundance: few
v_gene: TRBV28
j_gene: TRBJ1-5
d_gene: NA
CDR3aa: CASSLPGRQPQHF
CDR3nt: TGTGCCAGCAGTTTGCCGGGAAGACAGCCCCAGCATTTT

abundance: NA
v_gene: TRBV6-1
j_gene: TRBJ1-3
d_gene: TRBD1
CDR3aa: CASSLKGARDTIYF
CDR3nt: TGTGCCAGCAGTTTAAAGGGGGCGCGGGACACCATATATTTT

abundance: NA
v_gene: TRBV28
j_gene: TRBJ1-1
d_gene: TRBD1
CDR3aa: CASSLGGGWNTEAFF
CDR3nt: TGTGCCAGCAGCCTAGGGGGCGGATGGAACACTGAAGCTTTCTTT

abundance: NA
v_gene: TRBV29-1
j_gene: TRBJ2-1
d_gene: TRBD2
CDR3aa: CSVESLSGIRSYNEQFF
CDR3nt: TGCAGCGTTGAGAGCCTTAGCGGGATAAGATCCTACAATGAGCAGTTCTTC

abundance: NA
v_gene: TRBV9
j_gene: TRBJ2-7
d_gene: TRBD2
CDR3aa: CASSPRAGESYEQYF
CDR3nt: TGTGCCAGCAGCCCTCGAGCGGGGGAGTCCTACGAGCAGTACTTC

abundance: NA
v_gene: TRBV19
j_gene: TRBJ1-5
d_gene: NA
CDR3aa: CASSLRVGLDQPQHF
CDR3nt: TGTGCCAGTAGTCTCCGGGTTGGCCTAGATCAGCCCCAGCATTTT

abundance: NA
v_gene: TRBV5-4
j_gene: TRBJ2-7
d_gene: TRBD1
CDR3aa: CASSLRDRGNNEQYF
CDR3nt: TGTGCCAGCAGCCTCCGGGACAGGGGAAACAACGAGCAGTACTTC

abundance: NA
v_gene: TRBV5-6
j_gene: TRBJ2-1
d_gene: NA
CDR3aa: CASSYAGSPFF
CDR3nt: TGTGCCAGCAGTTACGCCGGGAGCCCGTTCTTC

abundance: NA
v_gene: TRBV25-1
j_gene: TRBJ2-3
d_gene: TRBD2
CDR3aa: CASSAGLAGSTDTQYF
CDR3nt: TGTGCCAGCAGTGCTGGACTAGCGGGGAGCACAGATACGCAGTATTTT

abundance: NA
v_gene: TRBV10-1
j_gene: TRBJ2-5
d_gene: NA
CDR3aa: CASSRDFQETQYF
CDR3nt: TGCGCCAGCAGCCGGGACTTCCAAGAGACCCAGTACTTC

abundance: NA
v_gene: TRBV28
j_gene: TRBJ1-5
d_gene: TRBD1
CDR3aa: CASSFPRGAGQPQHF
CDR3nt: TGTGCCAGCAGTTTCCCCAGGGGGGCCGGTCAGCCCCAGCATTTT

abundance: NA
v_gene: TRBV2
j_gene: TRBJ2-4
d_gene: NA
CDR3aa: CASRTEGMAKNIQYF
CDR3nt: TGTGCCAGCCGGACGGAGGGGATGGCCAAAAACATTCAGTACTTC

abundance: NA
v_gene: TRBV9
j_gene: TRBJ1-2
d_gene: TRBD1
CDR3aa: CASSVVGGPLYGYTF
CDR3nt: TGTGCCAGCAGCGTAGTAGGGGGCCCACTCTATGGCTACACCTTC

abundance: NA
v_gene: TRBV5-1
j_gene: TRBJ2-3
d_gene: NA
CDR3aa: CASSLAVGADTQYF
CDR3nt: TGCGCCAGCAGCTTGGCCGTAGGGGCAGATACGCAGTATTTT

abundance: NA
v_gene: TRBV27
j_gene: TRBJ1-1
d_gene: NA
CDR3aa: CASSPPRRRNTEAFF
CDR3nt: TGTGCCAGCAGTCCCCCGAGGAGGAGGAACACTGAAGCTTTCTTT

abundance: NA
v_gene: TRBV14
j_gene: TRBJ1-5
d_gene: NA
CDR3aa: CASSQDWSHLRSNQPQHF
CDR3nt: TGTGCCAGCAGCCAAGATTGGTCCCACCTAAGAAGCAATCAGCCCCAGCATTTT

abundance: NA
v_gene: TRBV18
j_gene: TRBJ1-4
d_gene: NA
CDR3aa: CASSPNTGSEKLFF
CDR3nt: TGTGCCAGCTCACCAAACACAGGGTCCGAAAAACTGTTTTTT

abundance: NA
v_gene: TRBV18
j_gene: TRBJ2-1
d_gene: NA
CDR3aa: CASSASGLLPMFF
CDR3nt: TGTGCCAGCTCAGCGTCGGGACTCCTCCCCATGTTCTTC

abundance: NA
v_gene: TRBV21-1
j_gene: TRBJ2-3
d_gene: NA
CDR3aa: CASSRTNRGGDTQYF
CDR3nt: TGTGCCAGCAGCAGAACTAACAGGGGGGGCGATACGCAGTATTTT

abundance: NA
v_gene: TRBV11-2
j_gene: TRBJ2-1
d_gene: TRBD2
CDR3aa: CASSLAGGPSYNEQFF
CDR3nt: TGTGCCAGCAGCTTAGCGGGAGGTCCCTCCTACAATGAGCAGTTCTTC

abundance: NA
v_gene: TRBV5-1
j_gene: TRBJ2-5
d_gene: TRBD1
CDR3aa: CASSLETGGTQYF
CDR3nt: TGCGCCAGCAGCTTGGAGACAGGGGGGACCCAGTACTTC

abundance: NA
v_gene: TRBV6-5
j_gene: TRBJ2-3
d_gene: NA
CDR3aa: CASSYSFLLGDTQYF
CDR3nt: TGTGCCAGCAGTTACTCCTTCTTACTCGGGGATACGCAGTATTTT

abundance: NA
v_gene: TRBV7-9
j_gene: TRBJ2-4
d_gene: TRBD2
CDR3aa: CASSFGTTKNIQYF
CDR3nt: TGTGCCAGCAGCTTCGGGACTACCAAAAACATTCAGTACTTC

abundance: once
v_gene: TRBV6-5
j_gene: TRBJ1-2
d_gene: TRBD1
CDR3aa: CASSYLDRGWDGYTF
CDR3nt: TGTGCCAGCAGTTACCTCGACAGGGGGTGGGATGGCTACACCTTC

abundance: NA
v_gene: TRBV4-1
j_gene: TRBJ1-4
d_gene: NA
CDR3aa: CASSQRGGVEKLFF
CDR3nt: TGCGCCAGCAGCCAACGGGGAGGGGTTGAAAAACTGTTTTTT